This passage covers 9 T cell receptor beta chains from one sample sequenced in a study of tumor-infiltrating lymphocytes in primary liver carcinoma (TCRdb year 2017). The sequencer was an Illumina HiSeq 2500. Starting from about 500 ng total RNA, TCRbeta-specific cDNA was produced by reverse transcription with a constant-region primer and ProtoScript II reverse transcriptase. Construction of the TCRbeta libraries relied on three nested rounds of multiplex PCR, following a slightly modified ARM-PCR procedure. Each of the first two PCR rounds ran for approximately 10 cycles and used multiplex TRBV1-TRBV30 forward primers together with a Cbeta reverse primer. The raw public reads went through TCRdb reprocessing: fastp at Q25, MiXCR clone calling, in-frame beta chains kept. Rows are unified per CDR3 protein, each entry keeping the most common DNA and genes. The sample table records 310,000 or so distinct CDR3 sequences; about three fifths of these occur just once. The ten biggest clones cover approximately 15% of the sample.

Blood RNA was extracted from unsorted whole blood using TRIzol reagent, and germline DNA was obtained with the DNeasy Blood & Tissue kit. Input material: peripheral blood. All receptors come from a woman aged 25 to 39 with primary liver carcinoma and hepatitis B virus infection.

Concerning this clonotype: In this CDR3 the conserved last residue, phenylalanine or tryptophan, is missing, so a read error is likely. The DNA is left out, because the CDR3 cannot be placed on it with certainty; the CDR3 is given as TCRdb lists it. The CDR3 protein is CASTLGQGFRTEAFL. The rearrangement uses TRBV28 and TRBJ1-1; the DNA was not used to check the table's D call, TRBD1. The CDR3 is 15 residues long, ends included. CDR1 is MDHEN, CDR2 SYDVKM, per germline.

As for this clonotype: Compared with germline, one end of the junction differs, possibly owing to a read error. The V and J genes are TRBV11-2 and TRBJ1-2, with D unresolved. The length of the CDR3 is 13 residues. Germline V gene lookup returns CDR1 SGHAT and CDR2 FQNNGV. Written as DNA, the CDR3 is TGTGCCAACAGCTTTCAGCCCCTCTATGGCTACACCTTC. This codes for CANSFQPLYGYTF. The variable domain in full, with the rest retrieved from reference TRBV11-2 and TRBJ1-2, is EAGVAQSPRYKIIEKRQSVAFWCNPISGHATLYWYQQILGQGPKLLIQFQNNGVVDDSQLPKDRFSAERLKGVDSTLKIQPAKLEDSAVYLCANSFQPLYGYTFGSGTRLTVV.

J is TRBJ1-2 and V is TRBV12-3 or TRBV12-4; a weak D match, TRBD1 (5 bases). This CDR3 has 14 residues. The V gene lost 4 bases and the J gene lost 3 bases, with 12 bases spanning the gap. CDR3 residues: CASSSGAGHYGYTF. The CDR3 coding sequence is TGTGCCAGCAGTTCGGGTGCAGGGCACTATGGCTACACCTTC.

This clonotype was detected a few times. CDR3 in amino acids: CASSSHVGSTNEKLFF. CDR3 DNA sequence: TGTGCCAGCAGTTCCCACGTGGGCTCAACTAATGAAAAACTGTTTTTT. The V gene is TRBV28, the J gene TRBJ1-4; D is unclear. With 4 bases removed from V and 0 bases from J, the gap between germline ends came to 12 bases. This CDR3 is 16 amino acids long. Germline CDR1 is MDHEN and CDR2 is SYDVKM.

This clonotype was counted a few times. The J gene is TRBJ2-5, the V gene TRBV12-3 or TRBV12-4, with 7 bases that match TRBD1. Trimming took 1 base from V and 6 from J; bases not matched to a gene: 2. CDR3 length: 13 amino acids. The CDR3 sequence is CASSLGDSKTQYF. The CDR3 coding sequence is TGTGCCAGCAGTTTAGGGGACAGCAAGACCCAGTACTTC.

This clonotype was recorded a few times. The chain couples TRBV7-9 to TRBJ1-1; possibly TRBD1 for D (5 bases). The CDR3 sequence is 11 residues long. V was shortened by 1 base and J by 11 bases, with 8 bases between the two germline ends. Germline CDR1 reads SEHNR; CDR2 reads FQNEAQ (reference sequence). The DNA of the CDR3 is TGTGCCAGCAGCTTAGGCTGGGGGGCTTTCTTT. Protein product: CASSLGWGAFF.

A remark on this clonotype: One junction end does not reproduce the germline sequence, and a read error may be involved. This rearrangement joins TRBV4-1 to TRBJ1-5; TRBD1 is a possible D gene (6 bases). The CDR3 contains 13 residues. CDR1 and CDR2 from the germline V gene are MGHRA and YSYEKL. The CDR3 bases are TGCGCCTCGGCCGGCGACAGGAATCAGCCCCAACATTTT. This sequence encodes CASAGDRNQPQHF.

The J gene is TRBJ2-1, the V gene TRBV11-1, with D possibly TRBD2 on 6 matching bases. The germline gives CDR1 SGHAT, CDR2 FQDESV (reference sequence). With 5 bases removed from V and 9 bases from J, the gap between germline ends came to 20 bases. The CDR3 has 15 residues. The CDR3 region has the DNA TGTGCCAGCAGCGCCATTATCGGGAGTTCGGGTGAGCAGTTCTTC. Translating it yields CASSAIIGSSGEQFF.

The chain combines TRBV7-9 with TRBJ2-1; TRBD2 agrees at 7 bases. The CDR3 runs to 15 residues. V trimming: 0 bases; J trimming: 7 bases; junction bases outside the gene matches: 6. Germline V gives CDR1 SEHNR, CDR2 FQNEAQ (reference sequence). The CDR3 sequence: CASSLAGGPGNEQFF. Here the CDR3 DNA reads TGTGCCAGCAGCTTAGCGGGAGGGCCTGGGAATGAGCAGTTCTTC. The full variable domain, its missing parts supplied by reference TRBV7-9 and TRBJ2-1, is DTGVSQNPRHKITKRGQNVTFRCDPISEHNRLYWYRQTLGQGPEFLTYFQNEAQLEKSRLLSDRFSAERPKGSFSTLEIQRTEQGDSAMYLCASSLAGGPGNEQFFGPGTRLTVL.